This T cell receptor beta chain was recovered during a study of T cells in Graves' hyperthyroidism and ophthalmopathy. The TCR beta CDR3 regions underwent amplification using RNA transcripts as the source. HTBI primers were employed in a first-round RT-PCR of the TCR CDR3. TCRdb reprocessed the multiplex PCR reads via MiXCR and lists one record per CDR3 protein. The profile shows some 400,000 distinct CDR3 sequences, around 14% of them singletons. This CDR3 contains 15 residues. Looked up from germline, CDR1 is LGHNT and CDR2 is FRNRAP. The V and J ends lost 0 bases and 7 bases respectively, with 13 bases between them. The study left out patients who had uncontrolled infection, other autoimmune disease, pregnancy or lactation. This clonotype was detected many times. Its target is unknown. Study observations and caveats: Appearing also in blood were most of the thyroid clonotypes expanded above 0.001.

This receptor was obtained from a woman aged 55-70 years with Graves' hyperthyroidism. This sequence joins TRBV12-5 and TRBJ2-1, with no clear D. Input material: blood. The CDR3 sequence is CASGLVPQAVNEQFF. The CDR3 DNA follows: TGTGCTAGTGGTTTGGTACCTCAAGCAGTGAATGAGCAGTTCTTC.